This TCR beta chain comes out of a study of blood T cell repertoires in COVID-19. This clone was recorded only once. Germline CDR1 and CDR2: MNHNY and SVGAGI (reference sequence). Trimming took 6 bases from V and 1 from J, leaving 19 bases between them. CDR3 length equals 16 residues. Clones were sequenced by immunoSEQ multiplex PCR, and TCRdb holds only the in-frame ones, with some missing. The repertoire includes approximately 15,000 clones, roughly 90% of them detected once, and roughly 2.8% sits in the top ten. Input material: peripheral blood. V usage is TRBV6-6 and J usage is TRBJ2-7; D unresolved. The receptor was derived from a human donor in a cohort sampled during active COVID-19. This chain's CDR3 is CASSRPLTGESYEQYF. The CDR3 DNA reads as TGTGCCAGCAGCCGACCCTTGACGGGTGAGTCCTACGAGCAGTACTTC.